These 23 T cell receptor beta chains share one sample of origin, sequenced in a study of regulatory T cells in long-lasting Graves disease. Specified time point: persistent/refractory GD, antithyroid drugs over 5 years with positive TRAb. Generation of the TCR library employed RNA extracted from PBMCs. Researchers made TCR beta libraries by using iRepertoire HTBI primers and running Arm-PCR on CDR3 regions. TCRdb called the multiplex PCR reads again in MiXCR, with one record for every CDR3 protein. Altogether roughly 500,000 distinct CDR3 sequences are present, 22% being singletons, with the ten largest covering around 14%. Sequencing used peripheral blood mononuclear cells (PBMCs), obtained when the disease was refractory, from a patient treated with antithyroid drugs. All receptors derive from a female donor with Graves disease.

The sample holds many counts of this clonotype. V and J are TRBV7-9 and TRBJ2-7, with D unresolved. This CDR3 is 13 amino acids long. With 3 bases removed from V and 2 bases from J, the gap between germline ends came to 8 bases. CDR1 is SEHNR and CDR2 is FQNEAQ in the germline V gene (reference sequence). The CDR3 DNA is TGTGCCAGCAGCTTGAGAGAAACCTACGAGCAGTACTTC. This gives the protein CASSLRETYEQYF.

The CDR3 is CASSQGLVIRDTQYF. CDR3 bases: TGCGCCAGCAGCCAAGGATTAGTAATTCGAGATACGCAGTATTTT. This rearrangement joins TRBV4-1 to TRBJ2-3; D remains unclear. In germline, CDR1 is MGHRA, CDR2 YSYEKL. This CDR3 comprises 15 residues. V gave up 1 base and J gave up 5 bases, with 13 bases separating them.

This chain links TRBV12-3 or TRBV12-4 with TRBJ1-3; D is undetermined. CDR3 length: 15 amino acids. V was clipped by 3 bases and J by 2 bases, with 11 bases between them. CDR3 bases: TGTGCCAGCAGTTTGCCCGGGTTAGCTGGAAACACCATATATTTT. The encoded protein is CASSLPGLAGNTIYF.

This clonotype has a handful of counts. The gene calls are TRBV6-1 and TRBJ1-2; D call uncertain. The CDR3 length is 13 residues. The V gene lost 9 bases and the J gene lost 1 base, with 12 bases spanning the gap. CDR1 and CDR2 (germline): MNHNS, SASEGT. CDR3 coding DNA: TGTGCCAGTACGACCACCAATAACTATGGCTACACCTTC. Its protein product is CASTTTNNYGYTF.

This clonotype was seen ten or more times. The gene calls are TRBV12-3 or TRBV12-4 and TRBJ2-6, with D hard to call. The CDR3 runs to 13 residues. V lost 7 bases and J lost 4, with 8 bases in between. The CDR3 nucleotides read TGTGCCAGCACTGGTAACGGGGCCAACGTCCTGACTTTC. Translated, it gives CASTGNGANVLTF.

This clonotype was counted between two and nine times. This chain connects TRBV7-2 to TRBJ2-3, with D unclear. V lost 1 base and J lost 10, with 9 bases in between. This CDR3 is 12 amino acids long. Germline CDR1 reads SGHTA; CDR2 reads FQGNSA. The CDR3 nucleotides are TGTGCCAGCAGCTTAGTGCTGAACCCGCAGTATTTT. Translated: CASSLVLNPQYF.

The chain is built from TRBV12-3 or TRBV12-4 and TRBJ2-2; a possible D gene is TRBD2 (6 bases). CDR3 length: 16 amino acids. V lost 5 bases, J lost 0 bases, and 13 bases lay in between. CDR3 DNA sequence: TGTGCCAGCAGTCTGGAGGGGACGGCGAACACCGGGGAGCTGTTTTTT. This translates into CASSLEGTANTGELFF.

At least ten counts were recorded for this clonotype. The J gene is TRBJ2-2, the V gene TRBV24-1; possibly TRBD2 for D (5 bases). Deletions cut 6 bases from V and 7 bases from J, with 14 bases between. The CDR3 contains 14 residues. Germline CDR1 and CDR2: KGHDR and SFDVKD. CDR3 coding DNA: TGTGCCACCAGTACCGACTACCCGGGCGGGGAGCTGTTTTTT. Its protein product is CATSTDYPGGELFF.

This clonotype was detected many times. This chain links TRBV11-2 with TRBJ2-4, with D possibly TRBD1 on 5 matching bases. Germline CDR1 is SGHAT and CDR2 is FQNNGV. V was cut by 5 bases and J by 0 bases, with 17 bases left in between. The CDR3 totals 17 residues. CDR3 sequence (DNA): TGTGCCAGCAGCCCAAAACAGGTGAAGCTAGCCAAAAACATTCAGTACTTC. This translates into CASSPKQVKLAKNIQYF.

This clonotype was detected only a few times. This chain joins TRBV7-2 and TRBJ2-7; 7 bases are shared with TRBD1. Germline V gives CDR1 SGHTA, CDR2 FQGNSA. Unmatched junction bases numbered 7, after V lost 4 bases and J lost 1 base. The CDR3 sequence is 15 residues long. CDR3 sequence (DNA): TGTGCCAGCAGCTCTTACCGGGACAGATCCTACGAGCAGTACTTC. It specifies CASSSYRDRSYEQYF.

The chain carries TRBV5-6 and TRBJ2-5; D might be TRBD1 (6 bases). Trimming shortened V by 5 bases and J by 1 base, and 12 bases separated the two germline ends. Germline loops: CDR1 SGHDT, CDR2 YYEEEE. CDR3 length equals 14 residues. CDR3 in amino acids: CASSKQGTQETQYF. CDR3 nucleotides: TGTGCCAGCAGTAAACAGGGAACCCAAGAGACCCAGTACTTC.

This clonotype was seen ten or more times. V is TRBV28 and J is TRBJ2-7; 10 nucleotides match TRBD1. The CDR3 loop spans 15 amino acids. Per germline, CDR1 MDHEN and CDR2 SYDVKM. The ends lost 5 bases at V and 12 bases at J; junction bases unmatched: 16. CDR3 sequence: CASSLPGQGLVKGYF. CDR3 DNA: TGTGCCAGCAGTCTACCGGGACAGGGGCTCGTAAAGGGGTACTTC.

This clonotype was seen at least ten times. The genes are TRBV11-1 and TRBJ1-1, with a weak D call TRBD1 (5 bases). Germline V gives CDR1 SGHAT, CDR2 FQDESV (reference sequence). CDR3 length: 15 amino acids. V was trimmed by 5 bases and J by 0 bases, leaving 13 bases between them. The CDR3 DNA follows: TGTGCCAGCAGCCACTTGGGGGTGATGAACACTGAAGCTTTCTTT. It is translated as CASSHLGVMNTEAFF.

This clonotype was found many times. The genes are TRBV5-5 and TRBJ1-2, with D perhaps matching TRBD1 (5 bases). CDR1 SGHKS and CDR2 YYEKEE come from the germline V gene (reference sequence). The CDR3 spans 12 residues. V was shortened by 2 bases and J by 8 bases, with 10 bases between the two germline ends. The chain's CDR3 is CASSFTGRGYTF. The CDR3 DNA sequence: TGTGCCAGCAGCTTTACAGGCCGGGGCTACACCTTC.

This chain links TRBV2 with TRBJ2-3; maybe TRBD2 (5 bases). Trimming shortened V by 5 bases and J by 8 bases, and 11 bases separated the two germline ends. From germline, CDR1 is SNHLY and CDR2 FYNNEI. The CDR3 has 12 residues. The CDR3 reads CASSLGLFTQYF. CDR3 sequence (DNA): TGTGCCAGCAGTCTCGGACTTTTTACGCAGTATTTT.

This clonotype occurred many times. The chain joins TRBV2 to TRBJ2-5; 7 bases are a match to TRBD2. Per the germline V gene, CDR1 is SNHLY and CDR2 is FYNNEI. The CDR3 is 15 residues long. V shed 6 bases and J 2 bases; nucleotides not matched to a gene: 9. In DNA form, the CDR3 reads TGTGCCAGCAGCGGGGCTGGGACTATACAAGAGACCCAGTACTTC. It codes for CASSGAGTIQETQYF.

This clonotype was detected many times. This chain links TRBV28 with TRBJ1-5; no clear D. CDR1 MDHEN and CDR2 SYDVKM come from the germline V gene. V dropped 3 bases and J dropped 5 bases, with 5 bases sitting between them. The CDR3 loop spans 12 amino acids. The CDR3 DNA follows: TGTGCCAGCAGTTTTGACTATCAGCCCCAGCATTTT. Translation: CASSFDYQPQHF.

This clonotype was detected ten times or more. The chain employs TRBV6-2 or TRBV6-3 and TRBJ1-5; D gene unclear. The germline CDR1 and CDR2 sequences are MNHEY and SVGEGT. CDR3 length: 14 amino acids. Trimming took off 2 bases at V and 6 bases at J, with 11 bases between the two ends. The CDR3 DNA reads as TGTGCCAGCAGTTACCCGGGGTATAGTCAGCCCCAGCATTTT. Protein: CASSYPGYSQPQHF.

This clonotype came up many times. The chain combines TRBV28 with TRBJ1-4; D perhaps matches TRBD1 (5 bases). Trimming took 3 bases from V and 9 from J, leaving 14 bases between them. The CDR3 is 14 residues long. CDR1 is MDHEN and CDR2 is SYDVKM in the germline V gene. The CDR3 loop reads CASSLAPGNQKLFF. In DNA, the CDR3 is TGTGCCAGCAGTTTGGCTCCAGGGAATCAAAAACTGTTTTTT.

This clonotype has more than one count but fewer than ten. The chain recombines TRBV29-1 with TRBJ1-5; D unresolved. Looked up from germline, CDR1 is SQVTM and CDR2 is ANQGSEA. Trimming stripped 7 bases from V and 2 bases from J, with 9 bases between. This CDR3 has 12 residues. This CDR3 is CSGGEGNQPQHF. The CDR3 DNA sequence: TGCAGCGGGGGAGAGGGCAATCAGCCCCAGCATTTT. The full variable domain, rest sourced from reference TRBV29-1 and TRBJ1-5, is SAVISQKPSRDICQRGTSLTIQCQVDSQVTMMFWYRQQPGQSLTLIATANQGSEATYESGFVIDKFPISRPNLTFSTLTVSNMSPEDSSIYLCSGGEGNQPQHFGDGTRLSIL.

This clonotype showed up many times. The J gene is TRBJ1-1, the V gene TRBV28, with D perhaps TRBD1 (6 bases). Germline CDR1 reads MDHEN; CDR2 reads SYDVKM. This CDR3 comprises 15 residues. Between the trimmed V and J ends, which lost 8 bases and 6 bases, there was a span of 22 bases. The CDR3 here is CASALMGGAVPEAFF. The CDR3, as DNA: TGTGCCAGCGCATTGATGGGGGGCGCCGTCCCTGAAGCTTTCTTT.

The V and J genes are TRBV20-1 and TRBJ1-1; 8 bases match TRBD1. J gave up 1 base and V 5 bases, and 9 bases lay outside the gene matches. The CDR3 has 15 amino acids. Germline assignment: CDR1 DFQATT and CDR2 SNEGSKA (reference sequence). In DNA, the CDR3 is TGCAGTGCTCTCGAATCCAGGGGGCAGAACACTGAAGCTTTCTTT. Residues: CSALESRGQNTEAFF.

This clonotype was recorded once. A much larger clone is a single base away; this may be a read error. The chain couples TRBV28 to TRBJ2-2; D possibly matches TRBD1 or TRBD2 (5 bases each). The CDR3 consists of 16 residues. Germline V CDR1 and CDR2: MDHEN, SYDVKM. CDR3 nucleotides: TGTGCCAGCAGAAGGGTTCGGGGACCGAACGCCGGGGAGCTGTTTTTT. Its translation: CASRRVRGPNAGELFF.